This T cell receptor (beta chain) derives from a study of CD8 T cells in ankylosing spondylitis. TCRdb re-derived calls from the 5' RACE reads in MiXCR, one entry per CDR3 protein. The sample lists around 490,000 distinct CDR3 sequences; about 5.2% were seen once. V lost 1 base and J lost 6, with 11 bases in between. There are 13 residues in the CDR3. The V gene's germline CDR1 is SGHRS and CDR2 YFSETQ. Study-level findings and limits: Ankylosing spondylitis blood appeared to carry a characteristic TCR beta motif of under ten highly homologous variants.

This clonotype occurred many times. Its antigen remains unknown. Sequences were obtained from blood, either unsorted or a sorted T cell fraction (not recorded which). The receptor was isolated from a male donor with ankylosing spondylitis. The rearrangement links TRBV5-1 to TRBJ2-7; D might be TRBD2 (6 bases). CDR3 amino acids: CASSLFPEGEQYF. The CDR3 bases are TGCGCCAGCAGCTTGTTTCCGGAGGGCGAGCAGTACTTC.